This entry lists 2 T cell receptor beta chains sequenced from one sample in a study of T-cell reconstitution after alpha-beta-depleted transplantation in children. The library targeted TCRbeta and was prepared with unique molecular identifiers. TCRdb reanalysed the PCR reads using MiXCR and keeps one entry per CDR3 protein. The sample includes about 230,000 distinct CDR3 sequences, under 13% seen only once; the top ten take over 25%. The specimen was PBMCs, collected before TCRalphabeta/CD19-depleted stem cell transplant. The receptor set was obtained from a child younger than two with acute myeloid leukemia, due to receive a stem cell transplant.

This clonotype was seen at least ten times. The J gene is TRBJ2-1, the V gene TRBV20-1; 12 bases line up with TRBD2. CDR1 is DFQATT, CDR2 SNEGSKA, per germline (reference sequence). This CDR3 region has 14 residues. V shed 5 bases and J 6 bases; nucleotides not matched to a gene: 5. Here the CDR3 DNA reads TGCAGTGCTCGGGGACTAGCGGGTTCCAATGAGCAGTTCTTC. It specifies CSARGLAGSNEQFF.

This clonotype has at least ten counts. The gene calls are TRBV20-1 and TRBJ2-1; a weak D match, TRBD1 (6 bases). Germline CDR1 is DFQATT and CDR2 is SNEGSKA (reference sequence). This CDR3 spans 13 amino acids. Trimming left V 1 base short and J 10 bases short, with 14 bases between. The CDR3 DNA reads as TGCAGTGCTAGAGCCCGGCTCCAGGGGGAGCAGTTCTTC. Translated, it gives CSARARLQGEQFF.